This record looks at one TCR beta chain sequence and its context. This record comes from a study of blood T cell repertoires in COVID-19. Across the whole study: COVID-19 samples collected from the United States, Italy and Spain covered acute and convalescent phases.

Looked up from germline, CDR1 is SGHRS and CDR2 is YFSETQ. CDR3 length: 13 residues. Trimming removed 2 bases from V and 2 bases from J; junction bases left unmatched: 0. TCRdb's copy holds only in-frame clones and misses some; the assay was immunoSEQ multiplex PCR. The sample yields around 160,000 clones, 84% seen once. Sequencing was carried out using peripheral blood. This chain joins TRBV5-1 and TRBJ1-2, with TRBD1 matching 7 bases. The origin of this receptor is a human donor in a cohort sampled during active COVID-19. This CDR3 is CASSLQGNYGYTF. CDR3 coding DNA: TGCGCCAGCAGCTTACAGGGGAACTATGGCTACACCTTC.